This T cell receptor (beta chain) was retrieved from a study of control samples from healthy donors and cancer patients. The table came from immunoSEQ multiplex PCR; TCRdb's copy has only in-frame clones and leaves some out. The table has 70,000 to 90,000 clones, roughly 89% seen once. Input material: PBMCs. This sequence was found in a woman aged 60-75 years with head and neck cancer.

Written as DNA, the CDR3 is TGTGCCAGCACTTCAAGGGGGGGCGGTGAAGCTTTCTTT. Residues: CASTSRGGGEAFF. The chain combines TRBV12-3 or TRBV12-4 with TRBJ1-1, with a possible D match to TRBD1 (6 bases). This CDR3 has 13 residues. Trimming took off 7 bases at V and 7 bases at J, with 16 bases between the two ends.